This TCR beta chain was obtained from a study of shared T cell receptors in the human thymus (TCRdb year 2021). Looking at the study overall: The study examined how self-reactive, shared T-cell receptor alpha chains are generated in the human thymus.

The library was produced with the immunoSEQ multiplex PCR assay. TCRdb provides this immuneACCESS table in a form limited to in-frame rearrangements. Some clones are lacking; in checked studies, under half of them reflect an unresolved V gene, and why the rest are absent is not known. Across this sample there are 550,000 to 800,000 clones, with approximately 83% seen only once. The ten largest clones capture around 0.0099% of the sample. From the cysteine through the phenylalanine, the CDR3 covers 16 amino acids. This entry keeps only the CDR3 DNA: 48 bases, framed from base 1. V was cut back by 2 bases and J by 5 bases, leaving a gap of 17 bases between them. According to the germline V gene, CDR1 reads MDHEN and CDR2 reads SYDVKM. With respect to this clone: Its recognized antigen is unknown. The record has no base qualities; no much larger clone is one base away.

These sequences were also reported in another study, on human thymus T cells. As the second publication notes: Donors were immunologically healthy infants undergoing open corrective cardiac surgery for congenital heart defects in Finland. Thymus tissue was collected as surgical resects that were removed during corrective cardiac surgery. Biased V and J gene segment usage appeared to be present in both thymic and peripheral blood repertoires. The related research reported highly overlapping thymic TCR repertoires among unrelated individuals. TCR alpha and beta repertoires from roughly 8 infant thymus samples and a few related peripheral blood samples were characterized in the study. The infant donors were roughly 7 to 244 days old, and the cohort included several males and two females. After being mechanically released from the tissue, thymocytes were kept at -70 degrees C in pellets of roughly 10-30 million cells. A QIAsymphony instrument was used to extract genomic DNA from the frozen cell pellets. The immunoSEQ multiplex PCR assay was used to amplify the TCRB and TCRAD loci from a standardized amount of quality-controlled genomic DNA. The amplicons spanned the V(D)J region and were long enough to cover the CDR3 and allow V and J genes to be identified. Through the commercial immunoSEQ service, the amplicons were sequenced on an Illumina platform. Primer bias and sequencing errors were corrected as previously described, and TCRAD and TCRB definitions were based on the IMGT database. Repertoires were analysed with immunoSEQ Analyzer 3.0 and VDJTools, covering basic statistics, V/J segment usage, diversity estimates, rarefaction and pairwise overlap. Diversity was estimated with Chao1, ChaoE, Efron-Thisted, Shannon and inverse Simpson indices, and also on datasets down-sampled to the smallest sample. Repertoire overlap was assessed by strict matching of CDR3 nucleotide sequence, V gene and J gene, and clustering was done by Jaccard-based multidimensional scaling. Thymus samples yielded on average about 810,000 unique TCRB clonotypes, compared with 75,000 to 85,000 from blood samples.

The receptor comes from a girl less than two years old with a congenital heart defect. Donor details come from another sample of the same person, matched by shared clones. This receptor chain uses TRBV28 and TRBJ2-3; a weak D assignment points to TRBD2 (6 bases agree). The sample comprised thymocytes. The DNA sequence is given as TGTGCCAGCAGTTTAAATGCAGGCCCGCGGGGAGATACGCAGTATTTT. Translated, it reads CASSLNAGPRGDTQYF.